Below are 7 T cell receptor beta chains sequenced from a single sample in a study of blood T cell repertoires in COVID-19. Using immunoSEQ multiplex PCR, the repertoire was profiled, and TCRdb retains in-frame clones only, with some absent. Here the sample spans fewer than 250,000 clones, 80% to 85% being singletons. The sequencing sample was made of PBMCs or T cells enriched from blood (not recorded which). The receptors stem from a woman between 50 and 59 years old with acute COVID-19.

Here the CDR3 reads CASSPRLEDEQFF. The CDR3 nucleotides are TGTGCCAGCAGCCCCCGGTTAGAGGATGAGCAGTTCTTC. V usage is TRBV4-2 and J usage is TRBJ2-1; no definite D call. The CDR3 spans 13 residues. V dropped 4 bases and J dropped 8 bases, with 12 bases sitting between them. CDR1 LGHNA and CDR2 YNFKEQ come from the germline V gene.

The gene calls are TRBV9 and TRBJ2-2; 10 nucleotides agree with TRBD1. Germline assignment: CDR1 SGDLS and CDR2 YYNGEE. Trimming cost V 5 bases and J 7 bases; bases outside gene matches: 5. The length of the CDR3 is 14 residues. CDR3 amino acids: CASSETGGSGELFF. DNA for the CDR3: TGTGCCAGCAGTGAGACAGGGGGCAGCGGGGAGCTGTTTTTT.

The CDR3 spells CASSLDSNYGYTF. The CDR3 DNA reads TGTGCCAGCAGCTTAGACAGTAACTATGGCTACACCTTC. V usage is TRBV11-3 and J usage is TRBJ1-2; D unresolved. This CDR3 contains 13 residues. The V gene's germline CDR1 is SGHNT and CDR2 YENEEA. The ends were cut back, 0 bases at V and 1 base at J, with 3 bases in the middle.

The chain recombines TRBV7-9 with TRBJ1-4, with a weak D call TRBD1 (6 bases). The CDR3 is 15 residues long. V lost 4 bases and J lost 5, with 14 bases in between. Germline CDR1 SEHNR, CDR2 FQNEAQ (reference sequence). CDR3 region: CASSSDGGANEKLFF. In DNA form, the CDR3 reads TGTGCCAGCAGCTCGGACGGGGGGGCCAATGAAAAACTGTTTTTT.

The chain carries TRBV5-1 and TRBJ1-1, with TRBD1 matching 10 bases. This CDR3 is built from 16 residues. Germline CDR1 reads SGHRS; CDR2 reads YFSETQ. J was trimmed by 0 bases and V by 4 bases; bases with no gene match: 6. The CDR3 here is CASSPDRGLLNTEAFF. CDR3 sequence (DNA): TGCGCCAGCAGCCCCGACAGGGGGCTGTTGAACACTGAAGCTTTCTTT.

This clone was seen more than once but under ten times. The CDR3 loop reads CASSLGTGDQPQHF. Written as DNA, the CDR3 is TGTGCCAGCTCACTAGGGACAGGGGATCAGCCCCAGCATTTT. The chain couples TRBV18 to TRBJ1-5, with 10 bases that match TRBD1. CDR1 and CDR2 from the germline V gene are KGHSH and LQKENI. V trimming: 4 bases; J trimming: 5 bases; junction bases outside the gene matches: 2. The CDR3 extends over 14 amino acids.

CDR3 region: CASSYSRAFQGGELFF. CDR3 bases: TGTGCCAGCAGTTACTCCCGGGCCTTCCAGGGGGGGGAGCTGTTTTTT. The rearrangement joins TRBV6-5 to TRBJ2-2; TRBD1 might be the D (6 bases). The CDR3 spans 16 residues. Per the germline V gene, CDR1 is MNHEY and CDR2 is SVGAGI. V was cut by 0 bases and J by 8 bases, with 16 bases left in between.